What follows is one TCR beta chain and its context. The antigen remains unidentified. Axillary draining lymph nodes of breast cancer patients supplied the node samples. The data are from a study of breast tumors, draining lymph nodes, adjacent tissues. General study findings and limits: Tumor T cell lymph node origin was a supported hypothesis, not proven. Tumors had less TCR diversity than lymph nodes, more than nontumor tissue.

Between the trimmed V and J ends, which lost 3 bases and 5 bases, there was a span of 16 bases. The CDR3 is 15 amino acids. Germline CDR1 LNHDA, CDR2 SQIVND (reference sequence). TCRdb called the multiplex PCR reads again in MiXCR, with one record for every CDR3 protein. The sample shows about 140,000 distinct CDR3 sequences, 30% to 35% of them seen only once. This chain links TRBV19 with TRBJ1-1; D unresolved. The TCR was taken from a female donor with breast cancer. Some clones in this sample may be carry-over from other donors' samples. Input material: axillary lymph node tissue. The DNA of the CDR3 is TGTGCCAGTAGTATTAAACCGGCGGCGGGTACTGAAGCTTTCTTT. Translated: CASSIKPAAGTEAFF.